This TCR beta chain was recovered during a study of identical twins. Germline CDR1 SGHTA, CDR2 FQGTGA. With V trimmed by 8 bases and J by 1 base, 7 bases remained unmatched. This CDR3 is 14 amino acids long. MiXCR, run by TCRdb on the 5' RACE reads, gives a single entry per CDR3 protein. The sample consists of roughly 540,000 distinct CDR3 sequences, around 20% of them appearing once. The same sample was also studied in work on T cells expressing NK-cell markers.

Sequenced input: CD4+ T cells sorted from blood. The TCR sequence derives from a young woman in good health. V is TRBV7-3 and J is TRBJ1-1, with 7 bases that match TRBD1. CDR3 protein: CASVQGQSNTEAFF. The DNA of the CDR3 is TGTGCCAGCGTACAGGGACAGTCGAACACTGAAGCTTTCTTT.